The source of this T cell receptor (beta chain) is a study of control samples from healthy donors and cancer patients. Method: immunoSEQ multiplex PCR; TCRdb's copy keeps in-frame clones and lacks some. The sample consists of 120,000 or so clones, 85% to 95% of them appearing once. The TCR comes from an elderly man with head and neck cancer. Sequencing input: PBMCs.

For the CDR3, the DNA is TGTGCCAGCAGCCGAAGCTACTCAGACACCATATATTTT. This translates into CASSRSYSDTIYF. This chain joins TRBV12-3 or TRBV12-4 and TRBJ1-3; D remains unclear. V was trimmed by 6 bases and J by 8 bases, leaving 14 bases between them. This CDR3 is built from 13 residues.